This T cell receptor (beta chain) was observed in a study of T cell changes during pregnancy in multiple sclerosis. The CDR3 runs 15 residues. The germline V gene has CDR1 SGHVT and CDR2 SQSDAQ. V was trimmed by 3 bases and J by 3 bases, leaving 12 bases between them. The repertoire was sequenced with immunoSEQ multiplex PCR; TCRdb's copy has only in-frame clones and lacks some. The sample shows approximately 50,000 clones, about nine tenths of them seen only once. This clone is a singleton in its sample. The material sequenced was CD4+ T cells from peripheral blood mononuclear cells, taken after pregnancy. The genes are TRBV7-4 and TRBJ2-1; D gene unclear. The clonotype comes from a female donor in good health, enrolled as a control in a pregnancy study. The CDR3: CASSFVSAVYNEQFF. The DNA of the CDR3 is TGTGCCAGCAGCTTCGTCAGCGCGGTCTACAATGAGCAGTTCTTC.